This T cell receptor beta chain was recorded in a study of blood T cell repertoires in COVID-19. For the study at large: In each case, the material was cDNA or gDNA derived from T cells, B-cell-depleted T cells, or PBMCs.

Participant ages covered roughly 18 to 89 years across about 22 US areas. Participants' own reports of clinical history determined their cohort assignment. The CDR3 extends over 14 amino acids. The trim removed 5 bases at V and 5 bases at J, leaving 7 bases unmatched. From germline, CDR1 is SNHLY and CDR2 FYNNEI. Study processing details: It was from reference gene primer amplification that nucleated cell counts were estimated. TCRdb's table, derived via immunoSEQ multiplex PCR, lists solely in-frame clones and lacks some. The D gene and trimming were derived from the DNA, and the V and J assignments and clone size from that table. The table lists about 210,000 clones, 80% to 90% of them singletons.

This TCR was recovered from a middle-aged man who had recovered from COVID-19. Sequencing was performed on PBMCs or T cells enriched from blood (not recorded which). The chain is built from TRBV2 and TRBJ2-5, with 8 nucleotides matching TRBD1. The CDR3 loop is CASSLNRGAETQYF. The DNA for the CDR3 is TGTGCCAGCAGTCTTAACAGGGGGGCGGAGACCCAGTACTTC.